The rows below give T cell receptor beta chains drawn from one sample of a study of cytomegalovirus exposure and HLA in healthy donors. Generated by immunoSEQ multiplex PCR, the TCRdb table keeps only in-frame clones and is missing some. This sample lists 110,000 to 150,000 clones; its ten largest clones have roughly 2%. Sequencing used PBMCs. All receptors come from a woman aged 18-29 years in good health and CMV-seronegative. Both conserved end residues are part of each CDR3. A D gene is named only where the DNA matches it firmly.

j_gene: TRBJ2-1; v_gene: TRBV6-5; d_gene: -; len: 11; CDR3nt: TGTGCCAGCAAAGAGCGTCACGAGCAGTTCTTC; CDR3aa: CASKERHEQFF
j_gene: TRBJ2-1; v_gene: TRBV30; d_gene: -; len: 12; CDR3nt: TGTGCCTGGAGTGTACGCGGTCCTGAGCAGTTCTTC; CDR3aa: CAWSVRGPEQFF
j_gene: TRBJ1-1; v_gene: TRBV28; d_gene: -; len: 13; CDR3nt: TGTGCCAGCAGTTTATCCTACAGGGTCGTAGCTTTCTTT; CDR3aa: CASSLSYRVVAFF
j_gene: TRBJ2-7; v_gene: TRBV19; d_gene: -; len: 13; CDR3nt: TGTGCCAGTAGTTTCACAGGTAGCTACGAGCAGTACTTC; CDR3aa: CASSFTGSYEQYF
j_gene: TRBJ2-1; v_gene: TRBV4-3; d_gene: TRBD2; len: 14; CDR3nt: TGCGCCAGCAGCCGCGTCGGGAGGTCGGGTGAGCAGTTCTTC; CDR3aa: CASSRVGRSGEQFF
j_gene: TRBJ2-1; v_gene: TRBV4-3; d_gene: TRBD2; len: 16; CDR3nt: TGCGCCAGCAGCCAAGCCAGCGGGAGTAGCTGGGATGAGCAGTTCTTC; CDR3aa: CASSQASGSSWDEQFF
j_gene: TRBJ2-1; v_gene: TRBV30; d_gene: TRBD1; len: 13; CDR3nt: TGTGCCCTCTGGACAGGGGAGTACAATGAGCAGTTCTTC; CDR3aa: CALWTGEYNEQFF
j_gene: TRBJ1-4; v_gene: TRBV28; d_gene: -; len: 14; CDR3nt: TGTGCCAGCAGGTCATCCACCCTTCGGGAAAAACTGTTTTTT; CDR3aa: CASRSSTLREKLFF
j_gene: TRBJ2-1; v_gene: TRBV7-3; d_gene: TRBD2; len: 16; CDR3nt: TGTGCCAGCAGCCCGAATAGCGGGAGGGCCAGTAGTGAGCAGTTCTTC; CDR3aa: CASSPNSGRASSEQFF
j_gene: TRBJ1-5; v_gene: TRBV7-7; d_gene: -; len: 13; CDR3nt: TGTGCCAGCAGCGCGAGGACGGGGCAGCCCCAGCATTTT; CDR3aa: CASSARTGQPQHF
j_gene: TRBJ2-6; v_gene: TRBV27; d_gene: -; len: 14; CDR3nt: TGTGCCAGCTCCACGAGCTCTGGGGCCAACGTCCTGACTTTC; CDR3aa: CASSTSSGANVLTF
j_gene: TRBJ2-7; v_gene: TRBV10-1; d_gene: -; len: 13; CDR3nt: TGCGCCAGCAGTGAGCAGGGCCCGGACGAGCAGTACTTC; CDR3aa: CASSEQGPDEQYF
j_gene: TRBJ2-3; v_gene: TRBV5-1; d_gene: TRBD1; len: 13; CDR3nt: TGCGCCAGCAGCTTGAGGGGGCTCGATACGCAGTATTTT; CDR3aa: CASSLRGLDTQYF
j_gene: TRBJ1-2; v_gene: TRBV7-9; d_gene: TRBD1; len: 15; CDR3nt: TGTGCCAGCAGCTTGAGGGTTGACAGGGACTATGGCTACACCTTC; CDR3aa: CASSLRVDRDYGYTF
j_gene: TRBJ1-4; v_gene: TRBV7-2; d_gene: TRBD1; len: 16; CDR3nt: TGTGCCAGCAGCTTCACATCCGGGACAGGGCGAGAAAAACTGTTTTTT; CDR3aa: CASSFTSGTGREKLFF
j_gene: TRBJ2-5; v_gene: TRBV5-1; d_gene: TRBD1; len: 15; CDR3nt: TGCGCCAGCAGCCCCGGACAGGGGGCGGGGGAGACCCAGTACTTC; CDR3aa: CASSPGQGAGETQYF
j_gene: TRBJ1-1; v_gene: TRBV18; d_gene: -; len: 13; CDR3nt: TGTGCCAGCTCACAAGGGGAAAACACTGAAGCTTTCTTT; CDR3aa: CASSQGENTEAFF